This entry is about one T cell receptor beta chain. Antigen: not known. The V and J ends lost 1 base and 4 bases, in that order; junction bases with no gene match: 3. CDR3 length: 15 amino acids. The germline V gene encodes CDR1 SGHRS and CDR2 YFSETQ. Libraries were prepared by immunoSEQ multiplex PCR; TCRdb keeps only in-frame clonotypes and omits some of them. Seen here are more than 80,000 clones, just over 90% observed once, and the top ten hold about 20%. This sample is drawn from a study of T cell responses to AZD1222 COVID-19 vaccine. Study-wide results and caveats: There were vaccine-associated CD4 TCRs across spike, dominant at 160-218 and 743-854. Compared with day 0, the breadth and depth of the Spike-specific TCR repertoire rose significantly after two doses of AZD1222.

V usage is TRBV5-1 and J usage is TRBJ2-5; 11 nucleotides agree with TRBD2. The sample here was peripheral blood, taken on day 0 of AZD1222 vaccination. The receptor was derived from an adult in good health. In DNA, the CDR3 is TGCGCCAGCAGCTTGCTAGCGGGGGGTTCAGAGACCCAGTACTTC. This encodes CASSLLAGGSETQYF.